Listed below are T cell receptor beta chains from one sample, sequenced in a study of cytomegalovirus exposure and HLA in healthy donors. Data came from immunoSEQ multiplex PCR; TCRdb stores just in-frame clones and leaves some out. Of approximately 190,000 clones listed, more than 65% were seen once; the top ten hold about 3.8%. Sequencing was performed on PBMCs. These receptors all come from a man aged 45-65 years in good health and CMV-seronegative. The CDR3 runs from the conserved cysteine through the conserved F or W. Each record gives: CDR3 DNA, CDR3 protein, J gene, clone size, D gene, V gene. A D gene is named only where the DNA matches it firmly. Expanded clones are given a class, and other clones once, few, many or no size at all.

CDR3nt: TGTGCCAGCAGCTTAGATATCGGGGGATCAGCAGATACGCAGTATTTT
CDR3aa: CASSLDIGGSADTQYF
j_gene: TRBJ2-3
abundance: -
d_gene: -
v_gene: TRBV5-6

CDR3nt: TGTGCCAGCAGCCAAGGACTACCCCAAGAGACCCAGTACTTC
CDR3aa: CASSQGLPQETQYF
j_gene: TRBJ2-5
abundance: -
d_gene: -
v_gene: TRBV7-8

CDR3nt: TGTGCCTGGACCCAGGACAGCTCTAATGAAAAACTGTTTTTT
CDR3aa: CAWTQDSSNEKLFF
j_gene: TRBJ1-4
abundance: -
d_gene: -
v_gene: TRBV30

CDR3nt: TGTGCCAGCAGCTTAGACTCGAACTATGGCTACACCTTC
CDR3aa: CASSLDSNYGYTF
j_gene: TRBJ1-2
abundance: -
d_gene: -
v_gene: TRBV7-8

CDR3nt: TGTGCCAGCAGCAACGACCGGGGGGCAGCCCCAGAGGGGGCTGAAGCTTTCTTT
CDR3aa: CASSNDRGAAPEGAEAFF
j_gene: TRBJ1-1
abundance: -
d_gene: -
v_gene: TRBV11-1

CDR3nt: TGTGCCAGTAGGGGGTTTGGGACAGGGAACAATCAGCCCCAGCATTTT
CDR3aa: CASRGFGTGNNQPQHF
j_gene: TRBJ1-5
abundance: -
d_gene: TRBD1
v_gene: TRBV19

CDR3nt: TGTGCCAGCTCAGCCGACAGGACCTATGGCTACACCTTC
CDR3aa: CASSADRTYGYTF
j_gene: TRBJ1-2
abundance: -
d_gene: -
v_gene: TRBV18

CDR3nt: TGTGCCAGCAGTAAGACCGGGACAGGGAGCTATGGCTACACCTTC
CDR3aa: CASSKTGTGSYGYTF
j_gene: TRBJ1-2
abundance: -
d_gene: TRBD1
v_gene: TRBV6-5

CDR3nt: TGTGCCAGCAGCGCTGGGGGCACCGCTAACTATGGCTACACCTTC
CDR3aa: CASSAGGTANYGYTF
j_gene: TRBJ1-2
abundance: -
d_gene: -
v_gene: TRBV9

CDR3nt: TGTGCCAGCAGCCTCCTGACAGGGAATAATTCACCCCTCCACTTT
CDR3aa: CASSLLTGNNSPLHF
j_gene: TRBJ1-6
abundance: -
d_gene: TRBD1
v_gene: TRBV14

CDR3nt: TGTGCCAGCAGATGGCTAGCGGGGACCGACCAAGAGACCCAGTACTTC
CDR3aa: CASRWLAGTDQETQYF
j_gene: TRBJ2-5
abundance: -
d_gene: TRBD2
v_gene: TRBV5-5

CDR3nt: TGTGCCAGCAGCTTAGAGGGGTTCCACGAGCAGTACTTC
CDR3aa: CASSLEGFHEQYF
j_gene: TRBJ2-7
abundance: -
d_gene: -
v_gene: TRBV7-2

CDR3nt: TGTGCTAGTGGTTTGCGGGGACAGGGGGCGATCGGCTACACCTTC
CDR3aa: CASGLRGQGAIGYTF
j_gene: TRBJ1-2
abundance: -
d_gene: TRBD1
v_gene: TRBV12-5

CDR3nt: TGTGCCTCGCAGGACAGGGGACTAGAGGCTTTCTTT
CDR3aa: CASQDRGLEAFF
j_gene: TRBJ1-1
abundance: -
d_gene: TRBD1
v_gene: TRBV10-3

CDR3nt: TGTGCCAGTAGCTGGACAGTTGGGGCCAACGTCCTGACTTTC
CDR3aa: CASSWTVGANVLTF
j_gene: TRBJ2-6
abundance: -
d_gene: -
v_gene: TRBV19

CDR3nt: TGTGCCAGCAGCCCAAATGGACAGGTTGGCTACACCTTC
CDR3aa: CASSPNGQVGYTF
j_gene: TRBJ1-2
abundance: once
d_gene: TRBD1
v_gene: TRBV7-6

CDR3nt: TGTGCCAGCACCTCGGACAGGGGGACGACTGAAGCTTTCTTT
CDR3aa: CASTSDRGTTEAFF
j_gene: TRBJ1-1
abundance: -
d_gene: TRBD1
v_gene: TRBV7-9

CDR3nt: TGTGCCAGCAGTTTTGAGGCAGAGAACACTGAAGCTTTCTTT
CDR3aa: CASSFEAENTEAFF
j_gene: TRBJ1-1
abundance: -
d_gene: -
v_gene: TRBV6-5

CDR3nt: TGTGCCAGCAGCTATTACAGGGACACCGGGGAGCTGTTTTTT
CDR3aa: CASSYYRDTGELFF
j_gene: TRBJ2-2
abundance: -
d_gene: -
v_gene: TRBV14

CDR3nt: TGCAGCGTTGAAACAGTTCTTGGCACTGAAGCTTTCTTT
CDR3aa: CSVETVLGTEAFF
j_gene: TRBJ1-1
abundance: -
d_gene: -
v_gene: TRBV29-1

CDR3nt: TGTGCCAGTAGTATAACCGGGGGAGGGGAGCTGTTTTTT
CDR3aa: CASSITGGGELFF
j_gene: TRBJ2-2
abundance: -
d_gene: -
v_gene: TRBV19

CDR3nt: TGTGCCAGCAGCTACGTGAGAAACAGGAACACCGGGGAGCTGTTTTTT
CDR3aa: CASSYVRNRNTGELFF
j_gene: TRBJ2-2
abundance: -
d_gene: -
v_gene: TRBV7-8

CDR3nt: TGTGCCAGCAGCCAAGCTACACTAGTCTTCGGGGAGACCCAGTACTTC
CDR3aa: CASSQATLVFGETQYF
j_gene: TRBJ2-5
abundance: -
d_gene: -
v_gene: TRBV4-2

CDR3nt: TGTGCCAGCAGTGACCTGTCTAACTGGGGCTACACCTTC
CDR3aa: CASSDLSNWGYTF
j_gene: TRBJ1-2
abundance: -
d_gene: -
v_gene: TRBV6-1

CDR3nt: TGTGCCAGCTCACCACCGAATCTAACCCCCACCGGGGAGCTGTTTTTT
CDR3aa: CASSPPNLTPTGELFF
j_gene: TRBJ2-2
abundance: -
d_gene: -
v_gene: TRBV18

CDR3nt: TGTGCCAGCAGCTCAGTGGGCACAGATACGCAGTATTTT
CDR3aa: CASSSVGTDTQYF
j_gene: TRBJ2-3
abundance: -
d_gene: -
v_gene: TRBV9

CDR3nt: TGTGCCTGGAGTCCCAGAGGCGAGCAGTACTTC
CDR3aa: CAWSPRGEQYF
j_gene: TRBJ2-7
abundance: -
d_gene: -
v_gene: TRBV30

CDR3nt: TGTGCCATCAGTGACCGGGGACAGGGTGCTGATCAGCCCCAGCATTTT
CDR3aa: CAISDRGQGADQPQHF
j_gene: TRBJ1-5
abundance: -
d_gene: TRBD1
v_gene: TRBV10-3

CDR3nt: TGCGCCAGCAGCTTGCAGGCTAGCACACGTGCTGAGCAGTTCTTC
CDR3aa: CASSLQASTRAEQFF
j_gene: TRBJ2-1
abundance: -
d_gene: -
v_gene: TRBV5-1

CDR3nt: TGCGCCAGCAGGGTGGGGACAGGCTACTCCTACGAGCAGTACTTC
CDR3aa: CASRVGTGYSYEQYF
j_gene: TRBJ2-7
abundance: once
d_gene: TRBD1
v_gene: TRBV5-1

CDR3nt: TGTGCCAGCACCCTGGGGGCAGGGGGCATCCACAGGGAGACCCAGTACTTC
CDR3aa: CASTLGAGGIHRETQYF
j_gene: TRBJ2-5
abundance: -
d_gene: TRBD1
v_gene: TRBV5-5

CDR3nt: TGTGCCACCAGCAGAAGAACTACAGGGGCGGGAGAGACCCAGTACTTC
CDR3aa: CATSRRTTGAGETQYF
j_gene: TRBJ2-5
abundance: -
d_gene: TRBD1
v_gene: TRBV15

CDR3nt: TGTGCCAGTAGTATAGGAGGGTGGGGCACAGATACGCAGTATTTT
CDR3aa: CASSIGGWGTDTQYF
j_gene: TRBJ2-3
abundance: -
d_gene: -
v_gene: TRBV19

CDR3nt: TGTGCCAGCAGTTATACTACAGGGGTGAACACTGAAGCCTTCTTT
CDR3aa: CASSYTTGVNTEAFF
j_gene: TRBJ1-1
abundance: -
d_gene: TRBD1
v_gene: TRBV6-6

CDR3nt: TGTGCCAGCAGCTTAGGGTCGTTAGGACAGCAATATGAAAAACTGTTTTTT
CDR3aa: CASSLGSLGQQYEKLFF
j_gene: TRBJ1-4
abundance: -
d_gene: -
v_gene: TRBV11-2

CDR3nt: TGTGCCAGCAGCTTAGCGTGGGGGGGAGAAAAACTGTTTTTT
CDR3aa: CASSLAWGGEKLFF
j_gene: TRBJ1-4
abundance: -
d_gene: -
v_gene: TRBV7-8

CDR3nt: TGCGCCAGCAGCTTGGCCGGTGGGACAGGGGGCACGAACACTGAAGCTTTCTTT
CDR3aa: CASSLAGGTGGTNTEAFF
j_gene: TRBJ1-1
abundance: -
d_gene: TRBD1
v_gene: TRBV5-1

CDR3nt: TGTGCCACCAGCGACGCAGGGACTAGCACAGATACGCAGTATTTT
CDR3aa: CATSDAGTSTDTQYF
j_gene: TRBJ2-3
abundance: -
d_gene: -
v_gene: TRBV15